Many counts were recorded for the clone carrying this TCR beta chain. The antigen remains unidentified. The data stem from a study of beta chain features in type 1 diabetes. Sorted CD4+ subsets: naive, central memory, regulatory, stem cell-like memory (CD45RO/CCR7/CD25/CD127/CD95/CD27 panel). Broader study findings: Type 1 diabetes patients had moderately but significantly shorter TCRB CDR3s in all four CD4+ subsets.

Expressed TCRB transcripts were sequenced, since all the RNA that had been isolated was reverse transcribed. The protocol was immunoSEQ multiplex PCR, while the TCRdb copy is restricted to in-frame clones and leaves out a portion. The sample carries about 150,000 clones, around 10% recorded once. Between the trimmed V and J ends, which lost 9 bases and 4 bases, there was a span of 16 bases. This CDR3 has 13 residues. Germline assignment: CDR1 MGHDK and CDR2 SYGVNS. This TCR derives from a man younger than 35 in good health. The material sequenced was central memory CD4+ T cells from blood. V and J are TRBV25-1 and TRBJ2-7; D is undetermined. CDR3: CASADRAGYEQYF. The CDR3 DNA reads TGTGCCAGTGCGGACCGGGCCGGGTACGAGCAGTACTTC.